One and the same sample provided the 4 T cell receptor beta chains below, sequenced in a study of shared clonotypes between healthy human individuals. Profiled with immunoSEQ multiplex PCR; TCRdb holds only in-frame clones, not every one. The sample yields around 600,000 clones, more than 95% seen once. Sequencing was carried out using naive CD4+ T cells sorted from blood. The subset here: CD45RA+ positively selected. The receptor source for this set is a woman younger than 45 in good health.

The chain is built from TRBV14 and TRBJ2-7; TRBD2 aligns across 12 bases. Germline CDR1 and CDR2: SGHDN and FVKESK. The CDR3 is 17 residues long. Losses at the gene ends were 3 bases for V and 3 bases for J; bases not matched to a gene: 9. CDR3 coding DNA: TGTGCCAGCAGCCACGAACTTAGGACTAGCGGGATCTACGAGCAGTACTTC. It codes for CASSHELRTSGIYEQYF.

This chain joins TRBV18 and TRBJ1-1; D is ambiguous. Trimming left V 3 bases short and J 3 bases short, with 11 bases between. The CDR3 covers 14 residues. Germline lookup yields CDR1 KGHSH and CDR2 LQKENI. CDR3 sequence: CASSPGGWDTEAFF. In DNA, the CDR3 is TGTGCCAGCTCACCCGGAGGATGGGACACTGAAGCTTTCTTT.

As DNA, the CDR3 is TGTGCCAGCAGTTACCGTGCCCTCCAATCCTACAATGAGCAGTTCTTC. This gives the protein CASSYRALQSYNEQFF. The chain employs TRBV6-5 and TRBJ2-1, with D unclear. The CDR3 consists of 16 residues. Germline values: CDR1 MNHEY, CDR2 SVGAGI. V was cut by 2 bases and J by 1 base, with 12 bases left in between.

The rearrangement joins TRBV6-1 to TRBJ2-7; D not certain. Germline CDR1 is MNHNS and CDR2 is SASEGT. CDR3 length equals 11 residues. Between the trimmed V and J ends, which lost 6 bases and 2 bases, there was a span of 5 bases. The CDR3 bases are TGTGCCAGCAGGCAGACCTACGAGCAGTACTTC. It is translated as CASRQTYEQYF.